Included here is one T cell receptor beta chain sequence, with context. The entry originates in a study of blood T cell repertoires in COVID-19. Study overall: From T cells, B-cell-depleted T cells, or PBMCs came the material, which was cDNA or gDNA.

Germline V CDR1 and CDR2: MNHNS, SASEGT. V was shortened by 7 bases and J by 4 bases, with 10 bases between the two germline ends. This CDR3 is built from 12 residues. Measured with immunoSEQ multiplex PCR; TCRdb has only the in-frame clones, and not every one. The data show fewer than 150,000 clones, approximately 80% seen once. The sequence derives from a woman in her forties or fifties with acute or convalescent COVID-19. This chain links TRBV6-1 with TRBJ1-2; D uncertain. The specimen was peripheral blood. CDR3 loop: CASTHSLYGYTF. The CDR3 region has the DNA TGTGCCAGCACCCACTCCCTCTATGGCTACACCTTC.